This is a list of T cell receptor beta chains from one sample in a study of blood T cell repertoires in COVID-19. Only in-frame clones appear in the TCRdb table, and some are missing; sequencing was by immunoSEQ multiplex PCR. The sample has 250,000 to 350,000 clones; 90% are singletons. The sequencing sample was made of peripheral blood. These TCRs come from a woman in her 30s with COVID-19, enrolled during active disease. Each CDR3 is given with its conserved first and last residue. A D gene is named only where the DNA matches it firmly. Size values are once, few and many counts, or a class for expanded clones, and some rows have none.

cdr3_aa cdr3_nt j_call d_call clone_size cdr3_length v_call
CASRGTGGQETQYF TGTGCCAGCAGGGGGACAGGGGGCCAAGAGACCCAGTACTTC TRBJ2-5 TRBD1 . 14 TRBV2
CASSFGTELYEQYF TGTGCCAGCAGTTTTGGGACAGAATTATACGAGCAGTACTTC TRBJ2-7 TRBD1 once 14 TRBV28
CASSYPTGYGYTF TGTGCCAGCAGTTACCCTACAGGCTATGGCTACACCTTC TRBJ1-2 . . 13 TRBV6-2/TRBV6-3
CASSPSGSGELFF TGTGCCAGCTCACCTAGCGGGTCCGGGGAGCTGTTTTTT TRBJ2-2 TRBD2 once 13 TRBV18
CASQQGPYEQYF TGTGCCAGCCAACAGGGTCCCTACGAGCAGTACTTC TRBJ2-7 . . 12 TRBV5-8
CATRGQGYNEQFF TGTGCCACTAGGGGACAGGGCTACAATGAGCAGTTCTTC TRBJ2-1 TRBD1 . 13 TRBV28
CASSSGLGADTQYF TGTGCCAGCAGCAGTGGGTTAGGAGCAGATACGCAGTATTTT TRBJ2-3 . . 14 TRBV6-5
CASRLAYRRGAEAFF TGTGCAAGTCGCTTAGCGTATAGGAGGGGAGCTGAAGCTTTCTTT TRBJ1-1 . . 15 TRBV12-2
CASSRTGNTGELFF TGTGCCAGCAGCCGGACAGGGAACACCGGGGAGCTGTTTTTT TRBJ2-2 TRBD1 . 14 TRBV3-1/TRBV3-2
CSHRGATDTQYF TGCAGCCACCGGGGGGCCACAGATACGCAGTATTTT TRBJ2-3 . . 12 TRBV29-1
CASSPGVAGDNEQFF TGTGCCAGCAGCCCCGGGGTAGCGGGAGACAATGAGCAGTTCTTC TRBJ2-1 TRBD2 . 15 TRBV5-4
CASSTPRTSGDYNEQFF TGTGCCAGCAGCACACCGAGGACTAGCGGAGACTACAATGAGCAGTTCTTC TRBJ2-1 TRBD2 . 17 TRBV9
CASSYSFRSYNEQFF TGTGCCAGCAGTTACTCTTTCCGCTCCTACAATGAGCAGTTCTTC TRBJ2-1 . once 15 TRBV6-5
CATSDRAQGNEQFF TGTGCCACCAGTGATCGGGCCCAGGGGAATGAGCAGTTCTTC TRBJ2-1 . . 14 TRBV24-1
CASSISTGELFF TGTGCCAGTAGTATCAGCACCGGGGAGCTGTTTTTT TRBJ2-2 . . 12 TRBV19
CASILQGEGQPQHF TGTGCCAGCATACTACAGGGGGAAGGACAGCCCCAGCATTTT TRBJ1-5 TRBD1 once 14 TRBV28
CAWGRDILFF TGTGCCTGGGGCCGGGACATACTGTTTTTT TRBJ1-4 . . 10 TRBV30
CARRPIAGGPYEQYF TGTGCCAGAAGGCCCATAGCGGGAGGGCCCTACGAGCAGTACTTC TRBJ2-7 TRBD2 . 15 TRBV5-3
CASSPGVFNEQFF TGTGCCAGCAGCCCGGGGGTCTTCAATGAGCAGTTCTTC TRBJ2-1 . . 13 TRBV4-2
CASSIQGAFKKTQYF TGTGCCAGTAGTATACAGGGGGCTTTTAAAAAGACCCAGTACTTC TRBJ2-5 TRBD1 once 15 TRBV19
CASSSRVGYGYTF TGTGCCAGCAGTAGCCGGGTGGGCTATGGCTACACCTTC TRBJ1-2 . . 13 TRBV27
CASSPLQGRAYEQYF TGTGCCAGCAGCCCTCTCCAGGGGAGGGCCTACGAGCAGTACTTC TRBJ2-7 . . 15 TRBV28
CASSADSPGQGSETF TGTGCCAGCAGCGCGGATTCCCCGGGACAGGGGAGCGAAACCTTC TRBJ1-2 TRBD1 . 15 TRBV9
CASTPGGGANEKLFF TGTGCCAGCACCCCAGGCGGGGGCGCGAATGAAAAACTGTTTTTT TRBJ1-4 . . 15 TRBV9
CASSYSNMAYEQYF TGTGCCAGCAGTTACTCGAACATGGCCTACGAGCAGTACTTC TRBJ2-7 . . 14 TRBV6-2/TRBV6-3
CASSQGTPEAFF TGCGCCAGCAGCCAAGGGACACCCGAAGCTTTCTTT TRBJ1-1 . . 12 TRBV5-1
CAWSRDREHYGYTF TGTGCCTGGAGTCGGGACAGGGAACACTATGGCTACACCTTC TRBJ1-2 TRBD1 . 14 TRBV30
CATSRDIQGVNEQYF TGTGCCACCAGCAGAGATATCCAGGGGGTCAACGAGCAGTACTTC TRBJ2-7 TRBD1 . 15 TRBV15
CASSQEGPAGREKLFF TGTGCCAGCAGCCAAGAGGGGCCGGCCGGACGGGAAAAACTGTTTTTT TRBJ1-4 . once 16 TRBV4-2
CASTWVAGEAFF TGTGCCAGCACCTGGGTCGCAGGGGAGGCTTTCTTT TRBJ1-1 . . 12 TRBV7-9
CASSHLSRNTIYF TGTGCCAGCAGCCACCTCTCCCGGAACACCATATATTTT TRBJ1-3 . . 13 TRBV3-1/TRBV3-2
CAWTQTGRGRAVKETQYF TGTGCCTGGACCCAGACAGGGCGCGGGAGGGCCGTAAAGGAGACCCAGTACTTC TRBJ2-5 TRBD2 . 18 TRBV30
CASSPTGGAAGANVLTF TGTGCCAGCAGTCCAACAGGGGGCGCAGCTGGGGCCAACGTCCTGACTTTC TRBJ2-6 TRBD1 . 17 TRBV6-6
CATSRSGVGEAATNEKLFF TGTGCCACCAGCAGATCAGGGGTGGGGGAAGCTGCAACTAATGAAAAACTGTTTTTT TRBJ1-4 . . 19 TRBV15
CAWGRDTAYEQYF TGTGCCTGGGGCCGGGACACTGCCTACGAGCAGTACTTC TRBJ2-7 . . 13 TRBV30
CASSWSPRNNSPLHF TGTGCCAGCAGCTGGAGTCCGAGGAATAATTCACCCCTCCACTTT TRBJ1-6 . . 15 TRBV11-2
CASSYAMDSYNEKLFF TGTGCCAGCAGCTATGCGATGGACAGCTATAATGAAAAACTGTTTTTT TRBJ1-4 . once 16 TRBV5-6
CASSPLGGTEAFF TGTGCCAGCAGCCCCTTGGGGGGCACTGAAGCTTTCTTT TRBJ1-1 . . 13 TRBV27
CTSSHGRGYTGELFF TGCACCAGCAGCCATGGCAGGGGATACACCGGGGAGCTGTTTTTT TRBJ2-2 . . 15 TRBV1
CASSLRTSLAYEQYF TGTGCCAGCAGCCTAAGGACATCCCTTGCCTACGAGCAGTACTTC TRBJ2-7 . once 15 TRBV3-1/TRBV3-2
CASSPTIVEGYNSPLHF TGTGCCAGCAGTCCGACAATCGTGGAAGGATATAATTCACCCCTCCACTTT TRBJ1-6 . . 17 TRBV27
CAWAASGSFHEQFF TGTGCCTGGGCGGCTAGCGGGAGTTTCCATGAGCAGTTCTTC TRBJ2-1 TRBD2 . 14 TRBV30
CASSPGTEAFF TGTGCCAGCAGCCCAGGCACTGAAGCTTTCTTT TRBJ1-1 . . 11 TRBV6-5
CASSLVAETQYF TGTGCCAGCAGCTTAGTAGCCGAGACCCAGTACTTC TRBJ2-5 . . 12 TRBV7-2
CASSPEFGLTRNLADTQYF TGTGCCAGCAGCCCGGAATTCGGCCTTACTAGGAATCTCGCAGATACGCAGTATTTT TRBJ2-3 . . 19 TRBV11-2
CASSSSGRSLQETQYF TGTGCCAGCAGCTCCAGCGGGAGGTCCCTCCAAGAGACCCAGTACTTC TRBJ2-5 TRBD2 . 16 TRBV7-2
CASSYLGGRYGYTF TGTGCCAGCAGTTACCTAGGGGGCCGCTATGGCTACACCTTC TRBJ1-2 TRBD1 . 14 TRBV6-5
CASEAGDGGYNEQFF TGTGCTAGTGAGGCCGGGGACGGGGGTTACAATGAGCAGTTCTTC TRBJ2-1 . . 15 TRBV12-5
CASSQGEGGGYTF TGCGCCAGCAGCCAAGGGGAGGGGGGTGGCTACACCTTC TRBJ1-2 . few 13 TRBV4-3
CASSPGGNSPLHF TGTGCCAGTAGTCCGGGGGGGAATTCACCCCTCCACTTT TRBJ1-6 . . 13 TRBV19
CSVGPGQGWREQFF TGCAGCGTTGGACCGGGACAGGGATGGCGGGAGCAGTTCTTC TRBJ2-1 TRBD1 . 14 TRBV29-1
CASSLRAGGPADTQYF TGTGCCAGCAGTTTAAGAGCGGGAGGGCCGGCAGATACGCAGTATTTT TRBJ2-3 TRBD2 . 16 TRBV27
CASSLGYGQGSHNEQFF TGTGCCAGTAGTCTCGGATACGGACAGGGATCCCACAATGAGCAGTTCTTC TRBJ2-1 TRBD1 . 17 TRBV19
CASSLDNRGLNTEAFF TGTGCCAGCAGTTTAGATAACAGGGGGTTGAACACTGAAGCTTTCTTT TRBJ1-1 TRBD1 . 16 TRBV28
CASSPALRYTEAFF TGTGCCAGCAGCCCAGCGCTCCGTTACACTGAAGCTTTCTTT TRBJ1-1 . . 14 TRBV25-1
CASYLPPPANEQFF TGTGCCAGTTACCTTCCCCCCCCCGCGAATGAGCAGTTCTTC TRBJ2-1 . once 14 TRBV6-5
CAGGQYYGYTF TGTGCCGGGGGGCAGTACTATGGCTACACCTTC TRBJ1-2 . . 11 TRBV30
CASSPGAGVNQPQHF TGTGCCAGCTCACCGGGGGCAGGGGTAAATCAGCCCCAGCATTTT TRBJ1-5 . once 15 TRBV18
CASSPGQGDSYNEQFF TGCGCCAGCAGCCCAGGACAGGGGGACTCCTACAATGAGCAGTTCTTC TRBJ2-1 TRBD1 few 16 TRBV5-1